The clone carrying this T cell receptor beta chain was observed a few times. Its target is not known. For CDR3 and TCR beta VDJ profiling, genomic DNA was the template used. MiXCR, run by TCRdb on the reads, gives a single entry per CDR3 protein. The repertoire holds 400,000 to 450,000 distinct CDR3 sequences, about 70% seen once, with under 5% in the top ten. This sample stems from a study of CD8+CD57+ T cells in acquired aplastic anemia. The wider study: The sorted CD4+ and CD8+ cells yielded an average around 3 ug of DNA. CD4+ cells from healthy donors averaged about 10.8 million reads. Findings of the study overall: It was found that nearly 30 CD8+ CDR3 sequences were shared between patients and controls. Controls and patients did not differ significantly in CD8+ Simpson's diversity.

Germline V gives CDR1 KGHDR, CDR2 SFDVKD. This CDR3 region has 13 residues. V lost 7 bases to trimming and J lost 2 bases; unmatched junction nucleotides: 2. The TCR was taken from a human donor in good health, serving as a control. Sample: sorted CD4+, CD8+, or CD8+CD57+ T cells (not recorded which) from PBMCs. The chain carries TRBV24-1 and TRBJ2-3, with 7 positions matching TRBD2. The CDR3: CATSGGTTDTQYF. As DNA, the CDR3 is TGTGCCACCAGCGGGGGGACCACAGATACGCAGTATTTT.